Listed below are T cell receptor beta chains from one sample, sequenced in a study of cytomegalovirus exposure and HLA in healthy donors. Using immunoSEQ multiplex PCR, the repertoire was profiled, and TCRdb retains in-frame clones only, with some absent. The sample includes 85,000 to 100,000 clones, around four fifths of them seen just once. Material for sequencing was PBMCs. Every receptor here comes from a woman aged 40 to 55 in good health and CMV-seropositive. Both conserved end residues are part of each CDR3. The D gene is left open where the match is weak. Not all rows give a size; the values are once, few, many and, for expanded clones, a class.

abundance	j_gene	d_gene	len	v_gene	CDR3aa	CDR3nt
NA	TRBJ2-1	NA	14	TRBV6-4	CASSEEEGPGEQFF	TGTGCCAGCAGTGAAGAAGAGGGCCCGGGCGAGCAGTTCTTC
few	TRBJ1-4	TRBD1	15	TRBV28	CASRSRGLVAEKLFF	TGTGCCAGCAGGAGCAGGGGGCTCGTAGCTGAAAAACTGTTTTTT
NA	TRBJ2-3	NA	15	TRBV7-9	CASSLMDFHTDTQYF	TGTGCCAGCAGCTTAATGGACTTCCACACAGATACGCAGTATTTT
NA	TRBJ2-3	NA	16	TRBV5-4	CASSLGQILSTDTQYF	TGTGCCAGCAGCTTGGGACAGATTCTAAGCACAGATACGCAGTATTTT
once	TRBJ2-2	TRBD2	16	TRBV5-1	CASSFPPGRDTGELFF	TGCGCCAGCAGCTTCCCTCCCGGGAGGGACACCGGGGAGCTGTTTTTT
NA	TRBJ2-2	TRBD2	16	TRBV7-2	CASSSRLAGNTGELFF	TGTGCCAGCAGCTCGAGACTAGCGGGAAACACCGGGGAGCTGTTCTTT
few	TRBJ2-3	TRBD2	17	TRBV4-1	CASSQAGLAGGTDTQYF	TGCGCCAGCAGCCAAGCGGGACTAGCGGGAGGCACAGATACGCAGTATTTT
NA	TRBJ2-6	NA	18	TRBV11-2	CASSLTGPGVGGANVLTF	TGTGCCAGCAGCTTAACCGGTCCGGGGGTGGGAGGGGCCAACGTCCTGACTTTC
NA	TRBJ1-5	NA	17	TRBV5-8	CASSLYIGGGGNQPQHF	TGTGCCAGCAGCTTGTATATCGGGGGGGGAGGAAATCAGCCCCAGCATTTT
NA	TRBJ2-4	TRBD2	16	TRBV5-4	CASSDGRALSKNIQYF	TGTGCCAGCAGCGACGGGAGGGCCCTCTCCAAAAACATTCAGTACTTC
NA	TRBJ2-1	TRBD1	14	TRBV9	CASSIHRDRGEQFF	TGTGCCAGCAGCATCCACCGGGACAGGGGTGAGCAGTTCTTC
few	TRBJ1-3	NA	14	TRBV28	CASSSAGERNTIYF	TGTGCCAGCAGTAGCGCGGGGGAGAGAAACACCATATATTTT
NA	TRBJ2-5	NA	12	TRBV29-1	CSVGQGGETQYF	TGCAGCGTTGGCCAGGGAGGAGAGACCCAGTACTTC
NA	TRBJ2-1	NA	11	TRBV10-2	CASSARYEQFF	TGCGCCAGCAGCGCGCGTTACGAGCAGTTCTTC
NA	TRBJ2-3	NA	16	TRBV7-9	CASSRRGAAEPDTQYF	TGTGCCAGCAGCCGCCGGGGAGCGGCCGAGCCAGATACGCAGTATTTT
once	TRBJ2-4	TRBD1	14	TRBV5-1	CASSLAGGKNIQYF	TGCGCCAGCAGCTTGGCAGGGGGCAAAAACATTCAGTACTTC
NA	TRBJ2-3	NA	14	TRBV5-1	CASSLVPETDAQYF	TGCGCCTCAAGCCTCGTTCCGGAGACAGATGCGCAGTATTTT